Shown below are 29 T cell receptor beta chains from a single sample sequenced in a study of CD8 T cells in ankylosing spondylitis. Their target antigens are unknown. One entry per CDR3 protein, called by TCRdb with MiXCR from the 5' RACE reads. The repertoire consists of under 850,000 distinct CDR3 sequences, with under 20% occurring once and the leading ten covering under 20%. General study results and limits: What appeared characteristic of ankylosing spondylitis blood was a TCR beta motif of fewer than ten highly homologous variants.

Sequencing was done on a sample of blood, either unsorted or a sorted T cell fraction (not recorded which). The receptors shown here come from a male donor with ankylosing spondylitis.

The chain carries TRBV2 and TRBJ2-3; D might be TRBD2 (5 bases). CDR1 and CDR2 from the germline V gene are SNHLY and FYNNEI. The ends were cut back, 4 bases at V and 4 bases at J, with 12 bases in the middle. CDR3 length equals 14 residues. CDR3 DNA: TGTGCCAGCAGTGCCCATCGGACTGCAGATACGCAGTATTTT. Its translation: CASSAHRTADTQYF.

This chain connects TRBV6-1 to TRBJ1-2; D ambiguous. The CDR3 loop spans 13 amino acids. V was clipped by 7 bases and J by 1 base, with 10 bases between them. Germline CDR1 and CDR2: MNHNS and SASEGT. The DNA for the CDR3 is TGTGCCAGCAAAACAGACTATAACTATGGCTACACCTTC. Translated, it gives CASKTDYNYGYTF.

This chain links TRBV4-3 with TRBJ2-3; 9 positions match TRBD2. V was pared by 0 bases and J by 6 bases, with 10 bases of the junction left unmatched. CDR3 length equals 17 residues. Germline CDR1 and CDR2: LGHNA and YSLEER. As DNA, the CDR3 is TGCGCCAGCAGCCAAGACACCCTTAGCGGGAGAGGTGATACGCAGTATTTT. Amino acid sequence: CASSQDTLSGRGDTQYF.

This clonotype has a handful of counts. The gene calls are TRBV7-8 and TRBJ2-1; 9 bases match TRBD2. Germline CDR1 reads SGHVS; CDR2 reads FQNEAQ. The CDR3 spans 13 residues. V shed 3 bases and J 10 bases; nucleotides not matched to a gene: 4. The CDR3 reads CASSLGLALEQFF. CDR3 in DNA: TGTGCCAGCAGCTTGGGACTAGCACTGGAGCAGTTCTTC.

The J gene is TRBJ1-5, the V gene TRBV6-5; TRBD1 agrees at 9 bases. The germline CDR1 and CDR2 sequences are MNHEY and SVGAGI. CDR3 size: 14 residues. Unmatched junction bases numbered 1, after V lost 2 bases and J lost 5 bases. This chain's CDR3 is CASSYRQGDQPQHF. CDR3 sequence (DNA): TGTGCCAGCAGTTACCGACAGGGGGATCAGCCCCAGCATTTT.

The V and J genes are TRBV6-2 or TRBV6-3 and TRBJ1-3; possible D gene TRBD1, 5 bases. The V and J ends lost 7 bases and 0 bases respectively, with 16 bases between them. The CDR3 extends over 16 amino acids. Germline CDR1 and CDR2: MNHEY and SVGEGT. The CDR3 sequence: CASTPGGVISGNTIYF. CDR3 nucleotides: TGTGCCAGCACCCCGGGGGGGGTCATCTCTGGAAACACCATATATTTT.

This clonotype was found many times. At one end, the junction sequence differs from germline, possibly due to a read error. The chain employs TRBV12-3 or TRBV12-4 and TRBJ1-1; the D gene is possibly TRBD1 (5 bases). The CDR3 has 14 residues. CDR3 protein: CASSFPEGNAEAFF. The CDR3 DNA reads as TGTGCCAGCAGTTTTCCGGAGGGGAACGCTGAAGCTTTCTTT.

This clonotype has a count of ten or more. J is TRBJ2-5 and V is TRBV7-2, with TRBD2 as a possible D gene (6 bases). Germline-derived CDR1 and CDR2 are SGHTA and FQGNSA. This CDR3 has 14 residues. V lost 1 base, J lost 5 bases, and 11 bases lay in between. CDR3 in DNA: TGTGCCAGCAGCTTAGATCGGGGGTGGGAGACCCAGTACTTC. Translation gives CASSLDRGWETQYF.

The genes are TRBV20-1 and TRBJ2-1, with D unresolved. Per the germline V gene, CDR1 is DFQATT and CDR2 is SNEGSKA (reference sequence). The CDR3 length is 11 residues. The germline V and J ends were trimmed by 4 bases and 12 bases, with 13 bases remaining between them. The CDR3 reads CSANQAERQFF. The DNA of the CDR3 is TGCAGTGCTAACCAAGCTGAACGGCAGTTCTTC.

The gene calls are TRBV29-1 and TRBJ1-1; no clear D gene. From germline, CDR1 is SQVTM and CDR2 ANQGSEA. The CDR3 is made up of 11 amino acids. Deletions cut 4 bases from V and 3 bases from J, with 6 bases between. CDR3 region: CSVVTDTEAFF. The CDR3 DNA sequence: TGCAGCGTTGTGACGGACACTGAAGCTTTCTTT.

In its sample, this clonotype was seen a few times. The chain couples TRBV7-9 to TRBJ1-6; unclear D gene. Per germline, CDR1 SEHNR and CDR2 FQNEAQ (reference sequence). The CDR3 is made up of 15 amino acids. V lost 0 bases, J lost 5 bases, and 8 bases lay in between. The CDR3 region is CASSLAALDNSPLHF. The CDR3 DNA sequence: TGTGCCAGCAGCTTAGCGGCACTAGATAATTCACCCCTCCACTTT.

This clonotype showed up just a few times. The J gene is TRBJ2-1, the V gene TRBV4-3; no definite D call. This CDR3 has 14 amino acids. V dropped 3 bases and J dropped 5 bases, with 11 bases sitting between them. Per the germline V gene, CDR1 is LGHNA and CDR2 is YSLEER. CDR3 bases: TGCGCCAGCAGCCAGCGCTGGGCGGACAATGAGCAGTTCTTC. Translated, it gives CASSQRWADNEQFF.

The genes are TRBV29-1 and TRBJ2-2; TRBD2 aligns across 10 bases. Germline loops: CDR1 SQVTM, CDR2 ANQGSEA. CDR3 size: 12 residues. Trimming at V came to 7 bases and at J to 6 bases, leaving 2 bases not matched to a gene. DNA of the CDR3: TGCAGCGCCGGGACTAGCGCCGGGGAGCTGTTTTTT. Translating it yields CSAGTSAGELFF.

This clonotype was found a few times. This chain joins TRBV5-1 and TRBJ1-1, with TRBD1 matching over 9 bases. Germline lookup yields CDR1 SGHRS and CDR2 YFSETQ. After removal of 2 bases from V and 11 bases from J, the junction contained 10 bases not matched to a gene. This CDR3 has 14 residues. The CDR3 loop is CASSLSGTGQNAFF. The CDR3 DNA follows: TGCGCCAGCAGCTTATCCGGGACAGGGCAAAATGCTTTCTTT.

This clonotype occurred a few times. The chain is built from TRBV2 and TRBJ2-5, with TRBD1 matching over 8 bases. The germline V gene has CDR1 SNHLY and CDR2 FYNNEI. The CDR3 has 14 amino acids. The ends lost 8 bases at V and 5 bases at J; junction bases unmatched: 10. This CDR3 is CASQDRGRRETQYF. In DNA, the CDR3 is TGTGCCAGCCAAGACAGGGGCAGACGGGAGACCCAGTACTTC.

This clonotype was counted at least ten times. The chain is built from TRBV20-1 and TRBJ2-1; 8 positions match TRBD2. The germline gives CDR1 DFQATT, CDR2 SNEGSKA (reference sequence). The CDR3 has 17 residues. V lost 0 bases and J lost 3; bases outside the gene matches: 10. The chain's CDR3 is CSARDPASGSHYNEQFF. DNA for the CDR3: TGCAGTGCTAGAGACCCGGCTAGCGGGTCCCACTACAATGAGCAGTTCTTC.

This chain links TRBV5-1 with TRBJ2-1; D not certain. The V gene's germline CDR1 is SGHRS and CDR2 YFSETQ. The length of the CDR3 is 16 residues. Trimming took off 5 bases at V and 0 bases at J, with 15 bases between the two ends. The CDR3 region is CASSSLSSSSYNEQFF. For the CDR3, the DNA is TGCGCCAGCAGTAGTTTGAGCTCCAGCTCCTACAATGAGCAGTTCTTC.

This rearrangement joins TRBV12-3 or TRBV12-4 to TRBJ1-2; TRBD1 is a possible D gene (5 bases). This CDR3 region has 15 residues. The ends were cut back, 5 bases at V and 4 bases at J, with 17 bases in the middle. The CDR3 nucleotides read TGTGCCAGCAGTCCCGCGCAGGGCCTCGCCTATGGCTACACCTTC. It codes for CASSPAQGLAYGYTF.

The chain carries TRBV4-1 and TRBJ2-5; D is perhaps TRBD1 or TRBD2 (6 bases each). Germline CDR1 MGHRA, CDR2 YSYEKL. V dropped 2 bases and J dropped 3 bases, with 13 bases sitting between them. The CDR3 runs to 15 residues. The CDR3 DNA sequence: TGCGCCAGCAGCCAATCCTGGGGGGCGGAAGAGACCCAGTACTTC. Translation: CASSQSWGAEETQYF.

V and J are TRBV11-2 and TRBJ2-1, with TRBD1 matching 7 bases. The CDR3 extends over 16 amino acids. V was pared by 2 bases and J by 5 bases, with 9 bases of the junction left unmatched. Germline CDR1 SGHAT, CDR2 FQNNGV. In nucleotides, the CDR3 is TGTGCCAGCAGCTTACTAAAGACAGGGAGTCACAATGAGCAGTTCTTC. Translating gives CASSLLKTGSHNEQFF.

The rearrangement joins TRBV4-2 to TRBJ2-7; the D is unclear. The CDR3 is 16 amino acids. Trimming removed 8 bases at V and 5 bases at J, with 25 bases between. Germline V gives CDR1 LGHNA, CDR2 YNFKEQ. Here the CDR3 reads CASAQRQQNNYDEQYF. In nucleotides, the CDR3 is TGTGCCAGCGCCCAAAGGCAACAGAACAACTACGACGAGCAGTACTTC.

This clonotype occurred once. J is TRBJ2-5 and V is TRBV20-1; D is unresolved. The CDR3 is made up of 10 amino acids. The germline V gene has CDR1 DFQATT and CDR2 SNEGSKA (reference sequence). V lost 5 bases and J 6 bases, leaving 7 bases between the germline ends. The chain's CDR3 is CSALKQTQYF. CDR3 in DNA: TGCAGTGCTTTAAAACAGACCCAGTACTTC.

The chain recombines TRBV5-6 with TRBJ2-2; 7 bases map to TRBD1. Germline CDR1 reads SGHDT; CDR2 reads YYEEEE. The CDR3 is 16 residues long. Trimming at V came to 3 bases and at J to 0 bases, leaving 5 bases not matched to a gene. DNA of the CDR3: TGTGCCAGCAGCTGGAAGGACAGGACGAACACCGGGGAGCTGTTTTTT. Translation gives CASSWKDRTNTGELFF.

Written as DNA, the CDR3 is TGTGCCAAGACCCCAGACTCTGGGGCCAACGTCCTGACTTTC. Amino acids: CAKTPDSGANVLTF. V gene TRBV2 combines with J gene TRBJ2-6; no firm D call. Germline V CDR1 and CDR2: SNHLY, FYNNEI. The CDR3 spans 14 residues. Between the trimmed V and J ends, which lost 10 bases and 0 bases, there was a span of 10 bases.

The chain carries TRBV12-3 or TRBV12-4 and TRBJ2-2, with 9 positions matching TRBD2. The CDR3 sequence is 16 residues long. Trimming removed 4 bases from V and 6 bases from J; junction bases left unmatched: 9. The CDR3, as DNA: TGTGCCAGCAGTTCCTTTAGCGGGAGTCCGGCCGGGGAGCTGTTTTTT. This codes for CASSSFSGSPAGELFF.

The chain couples TRBV5-1 to TRBJ2-7; D might be TRBD2 (6 bases). The ends were cut back, 2 bases at V and 6 bases at J, with 15 bases in the middle. The germline V gene encodes CDR1 SGHRS and CDR2 YFSETQ. The CDR3 is 14 residues long. The CDR3 protein is CASSFRTGVGEQYF. CDR3 nucleotide sequence: TGCGCCAGCAGCTTCAGGACGGGAGTGGGCGAGCAGTACTTC. Drawing the rest from reference TRBV5-1 and TRBJ2-7, the complete variable domain is KAGVTQTPRYLIKTRGQQVTLSCSPISGHRSVSWYQQTPGQGLQFLFEYFSETQRNKGNFPGRFSGRQFSNSRSEMNVSTLELGDSALYLCASSFRTGVGEQYFGPGTRLTVT.

This chain connects TRBV6-2 or TRBV6-3 to TRBJ2-7, with 7 bases identical to TRBD1. The length of the CDR3 is 13 residues. V lost 7 bases, J lost 0 bases, and 3 bases stayed unmatched. Germline V gene data show CDR1 as MNHEY and CDR2 as SVGEGT. CDR3 sequence: CASTDRHSYEQYF. The CDR3 DNA follows: TGTGCCAGCACGGACAGGCACTCCTACGAGCAGTACTTC.

The chain is built from TRBV5-1 and TRBJ1-5, with D hard to call. The CDR3 is made up of 13 amino acids. Germline CDR1 is SGHRS and CDR2 is YFSETQ. Trimming shortened V by 1 base and J by 4 bases, and 6 bases separated the two germline ends. The CDR3 protein is CASSLNPNQPQHF. The CDR3 coding sequence is TGCGCCAGCAGCTTGAACCCTAATCAGCCCCAGCATTTT.

The genes are TRBV5-1 and TRBJ1-6; 12 bases line up with TRBD1. This CDR3 comprises 19 residues. The ends lost 4 bases at V and 8 bases at J; junction bases unmatched: 16. Germline lookup yields CDR1 SGHRS and CDR2 YFSETQ. The DNA for the CDR3 is TGCGCCAGCAGCCCCGACCCCACCGGGACAGGGGGCGTGGATTCACCCCTCCACTTT. Translation: CASSPDPTGTGGVDSPLHF.